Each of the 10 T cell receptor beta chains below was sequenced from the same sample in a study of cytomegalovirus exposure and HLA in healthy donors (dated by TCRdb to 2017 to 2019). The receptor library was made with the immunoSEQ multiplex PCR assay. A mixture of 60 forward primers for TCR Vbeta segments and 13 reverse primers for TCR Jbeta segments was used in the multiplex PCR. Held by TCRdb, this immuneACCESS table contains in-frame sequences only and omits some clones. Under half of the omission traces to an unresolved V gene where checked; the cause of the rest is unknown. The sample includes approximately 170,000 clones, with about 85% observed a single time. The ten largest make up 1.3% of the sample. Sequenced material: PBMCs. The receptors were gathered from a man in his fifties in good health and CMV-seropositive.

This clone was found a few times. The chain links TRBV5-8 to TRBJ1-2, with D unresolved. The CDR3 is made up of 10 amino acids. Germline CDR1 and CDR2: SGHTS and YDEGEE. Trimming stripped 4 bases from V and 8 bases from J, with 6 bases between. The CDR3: CASSRWGYTF. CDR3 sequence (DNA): TGTGCCAGCAGCCGGTGGGGCTACACCTTC.

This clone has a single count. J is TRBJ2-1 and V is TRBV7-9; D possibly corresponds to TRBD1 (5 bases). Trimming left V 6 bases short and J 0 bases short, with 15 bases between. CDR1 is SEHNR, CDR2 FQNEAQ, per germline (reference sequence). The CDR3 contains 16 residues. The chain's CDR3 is CASRGPVELSYNEQFF. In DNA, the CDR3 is TGTGCCAGCAGGGGGCCGGTGGAACTCTCCTACAATGAGCAGTTCTTC.

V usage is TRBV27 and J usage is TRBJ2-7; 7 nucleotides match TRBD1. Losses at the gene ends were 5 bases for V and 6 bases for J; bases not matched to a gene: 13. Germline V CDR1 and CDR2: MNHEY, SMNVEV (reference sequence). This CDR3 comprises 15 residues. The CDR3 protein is CASSPYLTGEVEQYF. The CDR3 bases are TGTGCCAGCAGTCCCTACCTAACAGGGGAAGTCGAGCAGTACTTC.

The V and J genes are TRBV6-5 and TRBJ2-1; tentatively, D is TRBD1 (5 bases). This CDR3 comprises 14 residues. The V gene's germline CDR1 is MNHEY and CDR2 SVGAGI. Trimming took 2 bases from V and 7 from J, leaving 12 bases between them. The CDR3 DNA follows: TGTGCCAGCAGTTACCGCCAGGGCCTGAATGAGCAGTTCTTC. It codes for CASSYRQGLNEQFF.

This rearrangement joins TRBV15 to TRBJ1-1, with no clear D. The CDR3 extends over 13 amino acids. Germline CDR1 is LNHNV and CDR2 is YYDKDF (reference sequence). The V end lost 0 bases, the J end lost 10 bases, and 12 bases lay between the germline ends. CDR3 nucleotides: TGTGCCACCAGCAGAGATGAGGCCAGAGGAGCTTTCTTT. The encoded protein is CATSRDEARGAFF.

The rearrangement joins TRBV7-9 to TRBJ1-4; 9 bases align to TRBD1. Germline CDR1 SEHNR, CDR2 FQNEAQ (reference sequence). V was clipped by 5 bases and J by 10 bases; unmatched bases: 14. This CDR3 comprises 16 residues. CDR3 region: CASSRSSGTGRGKLFF. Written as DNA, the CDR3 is TGTGCCAGCAGCCGAAGCTCCGGGACAGGGAGGGGAAAACTGTTTTTT.

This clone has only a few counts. The CDR3 region is CASTLAGGNSETQYF. The CDR3 nucleotides read TGTGCCAGCACCCTAGCGGGGGGGAATTCCGAGACCCAGTACTTC. The genes are TRBV9 and TRBJ2-5; 12 bases are shared with TRBD2. Germline V gives CDR1 SGDLS, CDR2 YYNGEE. This CDR3 is 15 amino acids long. The J segment lost 5 bases and the V segment lost 6 bases, leaving 8 bases of the junction unmatched.

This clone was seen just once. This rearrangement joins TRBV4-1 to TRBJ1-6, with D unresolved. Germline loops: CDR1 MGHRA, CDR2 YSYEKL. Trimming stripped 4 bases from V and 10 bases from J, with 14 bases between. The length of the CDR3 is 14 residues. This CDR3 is CASSPWVTESPLHF. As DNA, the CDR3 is TGCGCCAGCAGCCCTTGGGTGACGGAGTCACCCCTCCACTTT.

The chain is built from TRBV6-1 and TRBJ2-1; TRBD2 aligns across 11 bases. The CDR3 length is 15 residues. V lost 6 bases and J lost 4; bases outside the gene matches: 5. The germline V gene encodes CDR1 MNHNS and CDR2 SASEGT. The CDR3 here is CASRVAGGGYNEQFF. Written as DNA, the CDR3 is TGTGCCAGCAGAGTAGCGGGAGGGGGTTACAATGAGCAGTTCTTC.

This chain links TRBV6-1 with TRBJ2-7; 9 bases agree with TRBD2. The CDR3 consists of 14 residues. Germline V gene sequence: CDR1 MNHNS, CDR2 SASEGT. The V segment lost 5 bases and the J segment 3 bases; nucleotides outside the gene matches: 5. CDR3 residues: CASSWLAGNYEQYF. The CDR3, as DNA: TGTGCCAGCAGTTGGCTAGCGGGGAACTACGAGCAGTACTTC.